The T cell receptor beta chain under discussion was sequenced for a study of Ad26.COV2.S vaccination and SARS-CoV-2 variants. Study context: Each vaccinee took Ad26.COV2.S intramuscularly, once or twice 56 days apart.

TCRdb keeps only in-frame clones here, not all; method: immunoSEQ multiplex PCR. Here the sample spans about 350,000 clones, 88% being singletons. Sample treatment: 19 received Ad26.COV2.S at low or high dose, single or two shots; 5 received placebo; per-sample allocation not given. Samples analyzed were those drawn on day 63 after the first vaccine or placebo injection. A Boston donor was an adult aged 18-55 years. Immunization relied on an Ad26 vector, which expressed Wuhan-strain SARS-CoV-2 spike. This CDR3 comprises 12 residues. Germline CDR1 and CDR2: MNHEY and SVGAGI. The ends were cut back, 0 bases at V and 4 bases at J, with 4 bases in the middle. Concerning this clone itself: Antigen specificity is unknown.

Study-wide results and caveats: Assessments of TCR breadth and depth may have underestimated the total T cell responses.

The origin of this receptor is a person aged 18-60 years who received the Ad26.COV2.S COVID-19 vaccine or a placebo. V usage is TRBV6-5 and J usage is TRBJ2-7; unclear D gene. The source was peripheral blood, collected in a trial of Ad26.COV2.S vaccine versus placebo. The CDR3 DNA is TGTGCCAGCAGTTACTCGAGATACGAGCAGTACTTC. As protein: CASSYSRYEQYF.